This entry lists 27 T cell receptor beta chains sequenced from one sample in a study of T cell responses to AZD1222 COVID-19 vaccine. Sequenced by immunoSEQ multiplex PCR; TCRdb stores in-frame clones only, minus some. The sample lists some 150,000 clones; roughly nine tenths were seen once. The source was peripheral blood, collected after recovery from COVID-19. These receptors were collected from an adult who had recovered from COVID-19.

V and J are TRBV6-1 and TRBJ2-7, with 8 bases matching TRBD1. In germline, CDR1 is MNHNS, CDR2 SASEGT. The length of the CDR3 is 16 residues. Trimming took 2 bases from V and 5 from J; bases not matched to a gene: 11. This CDR3 is CASSEFPRTGIHEQYF. DNA of the CDR3: TGTGCCAGCAGTGAATTCCCCCGGACAGGGATCCACGAGCAGTACTTC.

The chain carries TRBV9 and TRBJ2-7, with 9 bases fitting TRBD2. The CDR3 loop spans 15 amino acids. Germline values: CDR1 SGDLS, CDR2 YYNGEE. J lost 5 bases, V lost 0 bases, and 6 bases had no gene match. The DNA for the CDR3 is TGTGCCAGCAGCGTAGCCGGCGGGGGGGCGGACGAGCAGTACTTC. Its protein is CASSVAGGGADEQYF. The variable domain in full, with the rest retrieved from reference TRBV9 and TRBJ2-7, is DSGVTQTPKHLITATGQRVTLRCSPRSGDLSVYWYQQSLDQGLQFLIQYYNGEERAKGNILERFSAQQFPDLHSELNLSSLELGDSALYFCASSVAGGGADEQYFGPGTRLTVT.

V is TRBV5-4 and J is TRBJ2-7; 7 nucleotides agree with TRBD2. Germline CDR1 reads SGHNT; CDR2 reads YYREEE (reference sequence). This CDR3 has 14 residues. V shed 3 bases, J shed 3 bases, and the junction held 6 bases outside the gene matches. For the CDR3, the DNA is TGTGCCAGCAGCTCCGGACTAGAAGGCTACGAGCAGTACTTC. The encoded protein is CASSSGLEGYEQYF.

The chain combines TRBV9 with TRBJ2-3; tentatively, D is TRBD2 (6 bases). Looked up from germline, CDR1 is SGDLS and CDR2 is YYNGEE. Trimming took off 0 bases at V and 0 bases at J, with 17 bases between the two ends. This CDR3 is built from 18 residues. The CDR3 is CASSVGSGETPSTDTQYF. CDR3 bases: TGTGCCAGCAGCGTAGGTTCGGGGGAGACTCCTAGCACAGATACGCAGTATTTT.

V and J are TRBV18 and TRBJ1-1; 9 nucleotides line up with TRBD1. CDR1 is KGHSH and CDR2 is LQKENI in the germline V gene. V gave up 0 bases and J gave up 10 bases; unmatched junction bases: 9. The CDR3 has 15 amino acids. Written as DNA, the CDR3 is TGTGCCAGCTCACCACCGGAGACAGGGGGGGTTCGAGCTTTCTTT. This sequence encodes CASSPPETGGVRAFF.

The chain is built from TRBV7-6 and TRBJ2-7; D remains ambiguous. CDR1 SGHVS and CDR2 FNYEAQ come from the germline V gene. V was clipped by 1 base and J by 3 bases, with 13 bases between them. The CDR3 runs to 15 residues. In nucleotides, the CDR3 is TGTGCCAGCAGCTTAGGCGAGTACCTTCTCTACGAGCAGTACTTC. This translates into CASSLGEYLLYEQYF.

This clone was detected once. The chain recombines TRBV5-6 with TRBJ1-6; tentatively, D is TRBD1 (5 bases). The CDR3 has 16 residues. CDR1 SGHDT and CDR2 YYEEEE come from the germline V gene. V was shortened by 6 bases and J by 9 bases, with 22 bases between the two germline ends. The CDR3, as DNA: TGTGCCAGCACCAACTGGGGCAGGGCCGGTAGTTCACCCCTCCACTTT. Translation: CASTNWGRAGSSPLHF.

The V and J genes are TRBV29-1 and TRBJ1-2, with a tentative D call TRBD1 (5 bases). Germline-derived CDR1 and CDR2 are SQVTM and ANQGSEA. The CDR3 runs 14 residues. Trimming pared 4 bases from V and 7 bases from J, leaving 19 bases between. The CDR3 coding sequence is TGCAGCGTTGTAGTCATGGGGGGTGGAAGTGGCTACACCTTC. It encodes CSVVVMGGGSGYTF.

This sequence joins TRBV5-4 and TRBJ1-2; 8 bases fit TRBD1. After removal of 0 bases from V and 2 bases from J, the junction contained 3 bases not matched to a gene. The V gene's germline CDR1 is SGHNT and CDR2 YYREEE (reference sequence). The CDR3 length is 15 residues. CDR3 DNA: TGTGCCAGCAGCTTGGGTAGGACAGGGAACTATGGCTACACCTTC. Its translation is CASSLGRTGNYGYTF.

This clone was seen just once. CDR3 nucleotides: TGTGCCAGCAGCTTGCCAGGGATTGGGCAGCCCCAGCATTTT. The encoded protein is CASSLPGIGQPQHF. The gene calls are TRBV5-4 and TRBJ1-5, with D possibly being TRBD1 (5 bases). V was pared by 1 base and J by 7 bases, with 12 bases between. The V gene's germline CDR1 is SGHNT and CDR2 YYREEE (reference sequence). This CDR3 has 14 amino acids.

The count of this clone is one. The chain recombines TRBV7-9 with TRBJ1-2, with 8 bases matching TRBD1. V lost 4 bases, J lost 6 bases, and 13 bases stayed unmatched. The V gene's germline CDR1 is SEHNR and CDR2 FQNEAQ (reference sequence). The CDR3 runs 16 residues. CDR3 region: CASSSSKFRGQDGYTF. The CDR3, as DNA: TGTGCCAGCAGCTCATCCAAATTCAGGGGGCAGGATGGCTACACCTTC.

V is TRBV14 and J is TRBJ1-2, with a weak D call TRBD1 (6 bases). The CDR3 spans 13 residues. The germline V and J ends were trimmed by 5 bases and 4 bases, with 11 bases remaining between them. Looked up from germline, CDR1 is SGHDN and CDR2 is FVKESK. The CDR3 loop is CASSNRATYGYTF. CDR3 nucleotides: TGTGCCAGCAGCAACAGGGCGACCTATGGCTACACCTTC. The full variable domain, its missing parts supplied by reference TRBV14 and TRBJ1-2, is EAGVTQFPSHSVIEKGQTVTLRCDPISGHDNLYWYRRVMGKEIKFLLHFVKESKQDESGMPNNRFLAERTGGTYSTLKVQPAELEDSGVYFCASSNRATYGYTFGSGTRLTVV.

The chain recombines TRBV5-4 with TRBJ1-2; D gene unclear. Germline-derived CDR1 and CDR2 are SGHNT and YYREEE (reference sequence). V lost 6 bases to trimming and J lost 2 bases, with 14 bases between them. The CDR3 is 14 amino acids. For the CDR3, the DNA is TGTGCCAGCACCGGGGAGTACCTCAACTATGGCTACACCTTC. Translated, it gives CASTGEYLNYGYTF.

The chain is built from TRBV18 and TRBJ2-1; the D gene is possibly TRBD1 (5 bases). Trimming took off 5 bases at V and 11 bases at J, with 13 bases between the two ends. This CDR3 is 12 amino acids long. Germline assignment: CDR1 KGHSH and CDR2 LQKENI. CDR3 DNA: TGTGCCAGCTCAGCCAGTGGGGCCCAGCAGTTCTTC. Residues: CASSASGAQQFF.

J is TRBJ2-2 and V is TRBV28, with 8 nucleotides matching TRBD1. Germline V gene data show CDR1 as MDHEN and CDR2 as SYDVKM. The CDR3 has 16 amino acids. V was pared by 7 bases and J by 6 bases, with 13 bases of the junction left unmatched. CDR3 sequence (DNA): TGTGCCAGCACCGACGCAGCAGGGGGCGCGTCCGGGGAGCTGTTTTTT. This encodes CASTDAAGGASGELFF.

The genes are TRBV28 and TRBJ1-5; D is possibly TRBD1 (5 bases). This CDR3 has 13 residues. The germline gives CDR1 MDHEN, CDR2 SYDVKM. The V gene lost 6 bases and the J gene lost 3 bases, with 9 bases spanning the gap. The CDR3 nucleotides read TGTGCCAGCAGACAGGAAGCCAATCAGCCCCAGCATTTT. Protein product: CASRQEANQPQHF.

This chain connects TRBV7-9 to TRBJ2-5, with 7 positions matching TRBD1. The CDR3 is 17 residues long. In germline, CDR1 is SEHNR, CDR2 FQNEAQ (reference sequence). The ends lost 0 bases at V and 2 bases at J; junction bases unmatched: 9. The chain's CDR3 is CASSLALTGIGQETQYF. As DNA, the CDR3 is TGTGCCAGCAGCTTAGCGCTGACAGGGATAGGGCAAGAGACCCAGTACTTC.

This chain joins TRBV28 and TRBJ1-2; 12 bases are shared with TRBD1. This CDR3 contains 18 residues. Per germline, CDR1 MDHEN and CDR2 SYDVKM. The ends lost 1 base at V and 7 bases at J; junction bases unmatched: 13. In nucleotides, the CDR3 is TGTGCCAGCAGTTTATACCCGGGACAGGGGGCCTTTCGGAGTGGCTACACCTTC. It specifies CASSLYPGQGAFRSGYTF.

This clone was found once. The chain combines TRBV11-2 with TRBJ2-2; TRBD2 aligns across 12 bases. V trimming: 4 bases; J trimming: 8 bases; junction bases outside the gene matches: 5. The CDR3 loop spans 15 amino acids. In germline, CDR1 is SGHAT, CDR2 FQNNGV. CDR3 sequence: CASSSTSGGLGELFF. In DNA form, the CDR3 reads TGTGCCAGCAGCTCCACTAGCGGGGGGCTGGGGGAGCTGTTTTTT.

Note on this clone: Relative to the germline gene, one junction end is altered; a read error may explain this. Other DNA sequences within the sample encode an identical CDR3. V and J are TRBV11-1 and TRBJ1-2; perhaps TRBD1 as D (6 bases). This CDR3 comprises 11 residues. Germline CDR1 and CDR2: SGHAT and FQDESV (reference sequence). The CDR3 sequence is CASSFRGGYTF. CDR3 in DNA: TGTGCCAGCAGCTTCAGGGGCGGCTATACCTTC.

In its sample, this clone was seen once. The chain uses TRBV6-1 and TRBJ2-7; TRBD2 might be the D (5 bases). Per the germline V gene, CDR1 is MNHNS and CDR2 is SASEGT. The CDR3 totals 12 residues. The V end lost 0 bases, the J end lost 6 bases, and 6 bases lay between the germline ends. The CDR3 loop reads CASSEAGGEQYF. CDR3 coding DNA: TGTGCCAGCAGTGAAGCAGGAGGCGAGCAGTACTTC.

The chain is built from TRBV6-5 and TRBJ1-1; 9 bases match TRBD1. There are 14 residues in the CDR3. The germline gives CDR1 MNHEY, CDR2 SVGAGI. V lost 6 bases and J lost 4; bases outside the gene matches: 6. CDR3 in DNA: TGTGCCAGCAGCCTACAGGGGGCGCCCACTGAAGCTTTCTTT. This encodes CASSLQGAPTEAFF.

The chain has TRBV4-1 and TRBJ2-4; 12 bases match TRBD2. The CDR3 sequence is 16 residues long. V was pared by 2 bases and J by 9 bases, with 8 bases of the junction left unmatched. Germline-derived CDR1 and CDR2 are MGHRA and YSYEKL. The CDR3 reads CASSQFPSGGALIQYF. In DNA, the CDR3 is TGCGCCAGCAGCCAATTCCCTAGCGGGGGGGCCCTCATTCAGTACTTC.

The chain uses TRBV18 and TRBJ1-4; 11 bases line up with TRBD1. The CDR3 has 15 amino acids. The V gene end was trimmed by 6 bases and the J gene end by 7 bases; junction bases not matched to a gene: 7. Germline lookup yields CDR1 KGHSH and CDR2 LQKENI. CDR3 bases: TGTGCCAGCTCCGGACAGGGGGCCCGAGCTGAAAAACTGTTTTTT. It translates to CASSGQGARAEKLFF.

The gene calls are TRBV5-6 and TRBJ2-3; D remains unclear. Trimming removed 4 bases at V and 6 bases at J, with 15 bases between. Germline V gene data show CDR1 as SGHDT and CDR2 as YYEEEE. This CDR3 has 14 residues. Written as DNA, the CDR3 is TGTGCCAGCAGCCCGCCGACCCTGGGGGATACGCAGTATTTT. Translated, it gives CASSPPTLGDTQYF. Variable domain in full (rest from reference TRBV5-6 and TRBJ2-3): DAGVTQSPTHLIKTRGQQVTLRCSPKSGHDTVSWYQQALGQGPQFIFQYYEEEERQRGNFPDRFSGHQFPNYSSELNVNALLLGDSALYLCASSPPTLGDTQYFGPGTRLTVL.

The V call is TRBV15, the J call TRBJ1-2; no clear D. The CDR3 consists of 15 residues. Germline V gives CDR1 LNHNV, CDR2 YYDKDF (reference sequence). V gave up 0 bases and J gave up 8 bases, with 16 bases separating them. The CDR3 loop reads CATSRDHQTHLGYTF. CDR3 DNA sequence: TGTGCCACCAGCAGAGACCACCAGACTCACCTAGGCTACACCTTC. Full variable domain (rest looked up from reference TRBV15 and TRBJ1-2): DAMVIQNPRYQVTQFGKPVTLSCSQTLNHNVMYWYQQKSSQAPKLLFHYYDKDFNNEADTPDNFQSRRPNTSFCFLDIRSPGLGDTAMYLCATSRDHQTHLGYTFGSGTRLTVV.

This chain uses TRBV9 with TRBJ2-1, with TRBD2 as a possible D gene (6 bases). The V and J ends lost 3 bases and 0 bases respectively, with 13 bases between them. The germline CDR1 and CDR2 sequences are SGDLS and YYNGEE. There are 16 residues in the CDR3. This chain's CDR3 is CASSADSGGSYNEQFF. The CDR3 coding sequence is TGTGCCAGCAGCGCCGATAGCGGTGGCTCCTACAATGAGCAGTTCTTC.